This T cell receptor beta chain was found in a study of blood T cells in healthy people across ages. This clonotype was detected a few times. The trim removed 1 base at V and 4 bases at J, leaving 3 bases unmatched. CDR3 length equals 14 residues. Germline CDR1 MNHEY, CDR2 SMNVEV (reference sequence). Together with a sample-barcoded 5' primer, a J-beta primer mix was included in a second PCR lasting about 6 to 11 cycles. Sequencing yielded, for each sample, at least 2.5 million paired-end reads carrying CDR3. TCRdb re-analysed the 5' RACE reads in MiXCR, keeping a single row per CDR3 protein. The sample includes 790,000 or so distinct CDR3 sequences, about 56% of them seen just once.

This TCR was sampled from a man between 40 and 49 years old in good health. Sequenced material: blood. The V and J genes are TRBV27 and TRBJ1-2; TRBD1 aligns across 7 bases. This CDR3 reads CASSLLGDSYGYTF. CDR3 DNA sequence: TGTGCCAGCAGTTTATTAGGGGACAGCTATGGCTACACCTTC.